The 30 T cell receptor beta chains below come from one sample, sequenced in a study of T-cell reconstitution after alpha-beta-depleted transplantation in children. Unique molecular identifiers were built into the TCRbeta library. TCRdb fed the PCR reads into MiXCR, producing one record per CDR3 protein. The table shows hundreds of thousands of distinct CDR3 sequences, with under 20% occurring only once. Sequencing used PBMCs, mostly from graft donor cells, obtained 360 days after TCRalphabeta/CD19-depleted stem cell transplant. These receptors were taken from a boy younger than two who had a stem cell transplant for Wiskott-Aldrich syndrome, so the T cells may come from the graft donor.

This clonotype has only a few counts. This CDR3 is CASSHTGEIQETQYF. The DNA for the CDR3 is TGTGCCAGCAGCCATACCGGGGAAATCCAAGAGACCCAGTACTTC. This chain uses TRBV7-9 with TRBJ2-5; D might be TRBD2 (5 bases). The germline gives CDR1 SEHNR, CDR2 FQNEAQ (reference sequence). The CDR3 runs to 15 residues. Trimming shortened V by 5 bases and J by 1 base, and 14 bases separated the two germline ends.

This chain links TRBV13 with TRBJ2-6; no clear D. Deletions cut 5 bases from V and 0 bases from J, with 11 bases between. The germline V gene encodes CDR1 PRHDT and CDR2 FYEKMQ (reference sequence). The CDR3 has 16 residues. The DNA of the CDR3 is TGTGCCAGCAGCATCCTCCTCCTCTCTGGGGCCAACGTCCTGACTTTC. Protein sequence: CASSILLLSGANVLTF.

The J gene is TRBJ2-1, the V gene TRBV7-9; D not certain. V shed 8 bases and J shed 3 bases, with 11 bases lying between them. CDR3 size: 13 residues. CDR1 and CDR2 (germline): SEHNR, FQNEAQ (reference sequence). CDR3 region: CASGMTVYNEQFF. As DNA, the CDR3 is TGTGCCAGCGGAATGACTGTCTACAATGAGCAGTTCTTC.

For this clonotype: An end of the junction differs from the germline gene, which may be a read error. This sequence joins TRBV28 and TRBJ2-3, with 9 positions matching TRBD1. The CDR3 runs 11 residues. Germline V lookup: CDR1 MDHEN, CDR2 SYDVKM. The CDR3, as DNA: TGTGCCAGCAGCCCCGGGACAGGGATTGCCTTT. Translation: CASSPGTGIAF.

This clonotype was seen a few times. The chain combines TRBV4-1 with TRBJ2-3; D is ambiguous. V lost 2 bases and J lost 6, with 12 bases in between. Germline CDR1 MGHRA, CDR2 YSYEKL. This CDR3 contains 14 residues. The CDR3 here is CASSQFSPWDTQYF. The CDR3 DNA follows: TGCGCCAGCAGCCAATTTTCCCCATGGGATACGCAGTATTTT.

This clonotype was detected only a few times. CDR3 DNA sequence: TGTGCCAGCAGTTTATCGGGGCTACCAGATACGCAGTATTTT. Amino acid sequence: CASSLSGLPDTQYF. This sequence joins TRBV12-3 or TRBV12-4 and TRBJ2-3; D is perhaps TRBD1 or TRBD2 (5 bases each). This CDR3 region has 14 residues. V dropped 2 bases and J dropped 4 bases, with 10 bases sitting between them.

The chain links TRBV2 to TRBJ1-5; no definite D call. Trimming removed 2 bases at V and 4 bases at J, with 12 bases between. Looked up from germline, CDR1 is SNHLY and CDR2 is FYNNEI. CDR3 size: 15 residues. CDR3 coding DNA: TGTGCCAGCAGTGAACAAGGGAGAATTAATCAGCCCCAGCATTTT. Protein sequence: CASSEQGRINQPQHF.

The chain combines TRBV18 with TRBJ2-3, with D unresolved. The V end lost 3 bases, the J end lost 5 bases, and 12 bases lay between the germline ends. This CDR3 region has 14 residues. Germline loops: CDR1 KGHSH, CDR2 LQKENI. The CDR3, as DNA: TGTGCCAGCTCACCTTACCCTTATCGAGATACGCAGTATTTT. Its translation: CASSPYPYRDTQYF. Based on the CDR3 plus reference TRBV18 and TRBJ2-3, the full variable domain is NAGVMQNPRHLVRRRGQEARLRCSPMKGHSHVYWYRQLPEEGLKFMVYLQKENIIDESGMPKERFSAEFPKEGPSILRIQQVVRGDSAAYFCASSPYPYRDTQYFGPGTRLTVL.

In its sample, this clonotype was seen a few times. DNA of the CDR3: TGTGCCAGCAGCTTAGGCCCAGGGGCCCCCTACGAGCAGTACTTC. Protein product: CASSLGPGAPYEQYF. The chain carries TRBV7-8 and TRBJ2-7; possible D gene TRBD1, 6 bases. There are 15 residues in the CDR3. The germline V and J ends were trimmed by 1 base and 2 bases, with 12 bases remaining between them. Germline V gene sequence: CDR1 SGHVS, CDR2 FQNEAQ.

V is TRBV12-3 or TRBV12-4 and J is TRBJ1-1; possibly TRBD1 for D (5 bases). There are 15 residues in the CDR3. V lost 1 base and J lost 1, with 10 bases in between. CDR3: CASSLDRRPNTEAFF. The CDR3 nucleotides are TGTGCCAGCAGTTTAGACAGGAGGCCGAACACTGAAGCTTTCTTT.

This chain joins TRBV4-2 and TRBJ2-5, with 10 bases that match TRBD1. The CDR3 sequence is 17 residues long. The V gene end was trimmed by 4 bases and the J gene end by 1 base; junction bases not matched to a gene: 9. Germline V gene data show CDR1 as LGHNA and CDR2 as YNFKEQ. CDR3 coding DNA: TGTGCCAGCAGCCCTAGAAGGGACAGGGGCGGCCAAGAGACCCAGTACTTC. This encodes CASSPRRDRGGQETQYF.

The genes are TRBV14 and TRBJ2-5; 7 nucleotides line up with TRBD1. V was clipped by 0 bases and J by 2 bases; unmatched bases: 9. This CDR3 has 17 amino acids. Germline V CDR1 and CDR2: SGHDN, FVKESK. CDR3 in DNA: TGTGCCAGCAGCCAAGAACCTTTTTACAGGGGACAAGAGACCCAGTACTTC. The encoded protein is CASSQEPFYRGQETQYF.

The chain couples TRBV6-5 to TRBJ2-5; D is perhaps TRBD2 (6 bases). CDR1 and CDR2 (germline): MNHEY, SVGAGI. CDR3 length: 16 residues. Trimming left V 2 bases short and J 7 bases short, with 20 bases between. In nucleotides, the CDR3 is TGTGCCAGCAGTTACGGTGGGACTGCTCCAGAGGCGACCCAGTACTTC. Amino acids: CASSYGGTAPEATQYF.

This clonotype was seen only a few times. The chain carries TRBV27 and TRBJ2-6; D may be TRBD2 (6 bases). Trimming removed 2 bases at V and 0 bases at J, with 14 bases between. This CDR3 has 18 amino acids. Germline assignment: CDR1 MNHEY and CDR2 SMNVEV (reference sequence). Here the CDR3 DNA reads TGTGCCAGCAGTTTAAACCCTGTGGGGGGCTCTGGGGCCAACGTCCTGACTTTC. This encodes CASSLNPVGGSGANVLTF. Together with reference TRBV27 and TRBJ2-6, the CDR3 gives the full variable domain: EAQVTQNPRYLITVTGKKLTVTCSQNMNHEYMSWYRQDPGLGLRQIYYSMNVEVTDKGDVPEGYKVSRKEKRNFPLILESPSPNQTSLYFCASSLNPVGGSGANVLTFGAGSRLTVL.

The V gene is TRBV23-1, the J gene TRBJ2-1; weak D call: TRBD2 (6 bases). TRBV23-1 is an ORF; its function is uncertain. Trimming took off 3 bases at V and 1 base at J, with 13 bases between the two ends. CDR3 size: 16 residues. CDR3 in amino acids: CASSHSPGVSYNEQFF. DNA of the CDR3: TGCGCCAGCAGTCATAGCCCGGGAGTGTCCTACAATGAGCAGTTCTTC.

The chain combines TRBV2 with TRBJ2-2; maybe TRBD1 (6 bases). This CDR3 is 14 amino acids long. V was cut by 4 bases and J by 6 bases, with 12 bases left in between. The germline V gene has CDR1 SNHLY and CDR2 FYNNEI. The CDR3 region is CASSGLQGAGELFF. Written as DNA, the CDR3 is TGTGCCAGCAGTGGGCTACAGGGTGCCGGGGAGCTGTTTTTT. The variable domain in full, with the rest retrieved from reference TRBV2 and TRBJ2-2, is EPEVTQTPSHQVTQMGQEVILRCVPISNHLYFYWYRQILGQKVEFLVSFYNNEISEKSEIFDDQFSVERPDGSNFTLKIRSTKLEDSAMYFCASSGLQGAGELFFGEGSRLTVL.

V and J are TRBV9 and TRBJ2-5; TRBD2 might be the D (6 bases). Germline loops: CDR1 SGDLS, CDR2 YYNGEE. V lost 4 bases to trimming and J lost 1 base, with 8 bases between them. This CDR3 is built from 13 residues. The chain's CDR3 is CASSTGGQETQYF. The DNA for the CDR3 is TGTGCCAGCAGCACCGGGGGCCAAGAGACCCAGTACTTC.

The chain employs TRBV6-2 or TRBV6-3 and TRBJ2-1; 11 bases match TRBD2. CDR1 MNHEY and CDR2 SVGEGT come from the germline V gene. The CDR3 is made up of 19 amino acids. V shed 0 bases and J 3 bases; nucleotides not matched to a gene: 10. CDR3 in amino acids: CASSYSASGGRNLYNEQFF. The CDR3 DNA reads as TGTGCCAGCAGTTACTCGGCTAGCGGGGGGCGAAACCTCTACAATGAGCAGTTCTTC.

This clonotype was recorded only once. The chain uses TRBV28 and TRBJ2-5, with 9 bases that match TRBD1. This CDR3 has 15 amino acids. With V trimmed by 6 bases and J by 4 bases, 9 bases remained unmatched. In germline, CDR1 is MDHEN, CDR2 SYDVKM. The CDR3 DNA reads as TGTGCCAGCAGGCCCCGGACAGGGGTAGGAGAGACCCAGTACTTC. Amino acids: CASRPRTGVGETQYF.

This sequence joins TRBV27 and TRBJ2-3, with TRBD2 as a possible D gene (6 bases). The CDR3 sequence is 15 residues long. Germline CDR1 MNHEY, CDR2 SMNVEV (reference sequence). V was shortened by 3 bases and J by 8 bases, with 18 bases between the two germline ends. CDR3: CASSFPGPGGGTQYF. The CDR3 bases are TGTGCCAGCAGTTTCCCGGGCCCCGGGGGAGGTACGCAGTATTTT.

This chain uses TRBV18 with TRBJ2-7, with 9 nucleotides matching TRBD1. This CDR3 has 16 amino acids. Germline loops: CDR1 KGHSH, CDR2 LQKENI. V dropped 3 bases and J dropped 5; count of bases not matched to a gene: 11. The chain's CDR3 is CASSPSKGTGRDEQYF. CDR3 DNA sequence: TGTGCCAGCTCACCGTCCAAGGGGACAGGGCGCGACGAGCAGTACTTC.

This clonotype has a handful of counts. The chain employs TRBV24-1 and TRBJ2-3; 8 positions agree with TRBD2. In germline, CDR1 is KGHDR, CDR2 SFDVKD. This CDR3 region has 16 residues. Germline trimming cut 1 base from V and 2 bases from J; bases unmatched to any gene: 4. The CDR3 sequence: CATSDFGGDSTDTQYF. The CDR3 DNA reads TGTGCCACCAGTGATTTCGGGGGGGACTCCACAGATACGCAGTATTTT.

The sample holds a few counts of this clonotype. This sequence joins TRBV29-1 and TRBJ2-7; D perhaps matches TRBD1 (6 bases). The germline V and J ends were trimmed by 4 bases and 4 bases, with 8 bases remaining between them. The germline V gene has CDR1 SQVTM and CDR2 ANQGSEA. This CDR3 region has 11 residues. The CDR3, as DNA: TGCAGCGTTGGGACAGATTACGAGCAGTACTTC. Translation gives CSVGTDYEQYF.

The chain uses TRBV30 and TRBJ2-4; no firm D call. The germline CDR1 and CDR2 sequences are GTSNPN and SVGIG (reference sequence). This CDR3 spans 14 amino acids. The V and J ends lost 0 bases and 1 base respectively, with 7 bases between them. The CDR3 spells CAWSVRSAKNIQYF. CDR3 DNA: TGTGCCTGGAGTGTACGATCGGCCAAAAACATTCAGTACTTC.

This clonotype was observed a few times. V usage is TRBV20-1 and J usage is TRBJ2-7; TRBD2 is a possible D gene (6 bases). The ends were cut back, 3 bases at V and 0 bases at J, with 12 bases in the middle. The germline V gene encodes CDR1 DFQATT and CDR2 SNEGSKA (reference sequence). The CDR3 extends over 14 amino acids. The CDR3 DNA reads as TGCAGTGCTAGGGGGGGTCCCAGCTCCTACGAGCAGTACTTC. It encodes CSARGGPSSYEQYF.

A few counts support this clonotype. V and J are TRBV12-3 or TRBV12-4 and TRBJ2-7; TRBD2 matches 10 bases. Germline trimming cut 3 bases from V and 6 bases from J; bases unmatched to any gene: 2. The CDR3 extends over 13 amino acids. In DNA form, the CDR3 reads TGTGCCAGCAGTTTCTTAGCGGGAGGCGAGCAGTACTTC. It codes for CASSFLAGGEQYF.

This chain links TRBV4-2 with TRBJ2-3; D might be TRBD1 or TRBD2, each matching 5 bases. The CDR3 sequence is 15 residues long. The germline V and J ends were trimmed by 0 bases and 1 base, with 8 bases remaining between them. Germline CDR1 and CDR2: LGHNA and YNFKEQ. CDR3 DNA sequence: TGTGCCAGCAGCCAAGATCTGGGGGGCACAGATACGCAGTATTTT. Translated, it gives CASSQDLGGTDTQYF.

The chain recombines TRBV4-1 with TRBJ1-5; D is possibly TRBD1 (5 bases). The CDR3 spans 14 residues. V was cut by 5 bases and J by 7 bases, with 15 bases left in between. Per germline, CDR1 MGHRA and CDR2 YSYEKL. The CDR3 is CASSKPGTRQPQHF. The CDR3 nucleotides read TGCGCCAGCAGCAAACCGGGGACCCGCCAGCCCCAGCATTTT.

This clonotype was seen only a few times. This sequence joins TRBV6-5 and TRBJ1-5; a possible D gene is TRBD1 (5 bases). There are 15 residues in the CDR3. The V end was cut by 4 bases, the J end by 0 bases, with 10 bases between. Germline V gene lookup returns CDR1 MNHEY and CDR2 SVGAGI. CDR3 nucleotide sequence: TGTGCCAGCAGTTCTGGGAGGGGTAGCAATCAGCCCCAGCATTTT. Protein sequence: CASSSGRGSNQPQHF.

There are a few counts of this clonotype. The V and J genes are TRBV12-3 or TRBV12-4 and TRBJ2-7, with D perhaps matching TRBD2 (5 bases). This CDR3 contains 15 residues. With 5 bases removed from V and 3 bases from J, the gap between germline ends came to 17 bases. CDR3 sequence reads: CASSASGGMGYEQYF. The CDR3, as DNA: TGTGCCAGCAGTGCCAGCGGCGGTATGGGCTACGAGCAGTACTTC.